The 20 T cell receptor beta chains in this list originate from one sample, sequenced in a study. Generated by immunoSEQ multiplex PCR, the TCRdb table keeps only in-frame clones and is missing some. Seen here are some 70,000 clones, around 93% observed once, and the top ten hold around 4.5%. The sequencing input was PBMCs. Receptor source: a middle-aged man with rheumatoid arthritis.

The rearrangement uses TRBV13 and TRBJ2-5; 13 bases agree with TRBD2. There are 17 residues in the CDR3. Germline V gene lookup returns CDR1 PRHDT and CDR2 FYEKMQ (reference sequence). V gave up 5 bases and J gave up 4 bases; unmatched junction bases: 10. CDR3 amino acids: CASSPRPGLAGSETQYF. The CDR3 region has the DNA TGTGCCAGCAGCCCCCGGCCGGGACTAGCGGGGTCAGAGACCCAGTACTTC. Combining the CDR3 with reference TRBV13 and TRBJ2-5 gives the whole variable domain AAGVIQSPRHLIKEKRETATLKCYPIPRHDTVYWYQQGPGQDPQFLISFYEKMQSDKGSIPDRFSAQQFSDYHSELNMSSLELGDSALYFCASSPRPGLAGSETQYFGPGTRLLVL.

A single count supports this clone. V is TRBV24-1 and J is TRBJ2-3; a weak D match, TRBD2 (6 bases). Germline CDR1 and CDR2: KGHDR and SFDVKD. The CDR3 contains 13 residues. V lost 10 bases and J lost 2, with 12 bases in between. The CDR3 nucleotides are TGTGCCACAGGGGCGGACTACACAGATACGCAGTATTTT. The encoded protein is CATGADYTDTQYF.

The chain uses TRBV24-1 and TRBJ2-1; D call uncertain. This CDR3 is built from 14 residues. Trimming removed 5 bases at V and 9 bases at J, with 16 bases between. Germline CDR1 KGHDR, CDR2 SFDVKD. The CDR3 bases are TGTGCCACCAGTGTCGACTTCTTAGGCGGTGAGCAGTTCTTC. It specifies CATSVDFLGGEQFF.

The chain has TRBV5-6 and TRBJ1-1; D ambiguous. The germline gives CDR1 SGHDT, CDR2 YYEEEE. V lost 3 bases and J lost 8, with 8 bases in between. There are 11 residues in the CDR3. The CDR3 sequence: CASSYTAEAFF. The CDR3 nucleotides read TGTGCCAGCAGCTACACAGCAGAAGCTTTCTTT.

This chain uses TRBV5-1 with TRBJ1-2; 7 bases line up with TRBD1. The CDR3 extends over 13 amino acids. V dropped 4 bases and J dropped 7; count of bases not matched to a gene: 7. Germline V gene lookup returns CDR1 SGHRS and CDR2 YFSETQ. The CDR3 here is CASSPGTEGGYTF. The CDR3, as DNA: TGCGCCAGCAGCCCAGGGACAGAAGGTGGCTACACCTTC.

The V gene is TRBV18, the J gene TRBJ2-7; D is tentatively TRBD1 or TRBD2 (7 bases each). CDR1 and CDR2 from the germline V gene are KGHSH and LQKENI. The V gene lost 4 bases and the J gene lost 5 bases, with 12 bases spanning the gap. The CDR3 has 13 residues. The CDR3, as DNA: TGTGCCAGCTCACGTTCAGGGGGGGACGAGCAGTACTTC. Its protein product is CASSRSGGDEQYF.

The chain couples TRBV5-4 to TRBJ2-5; D is uncertain. Germline values: CDR1 SGHNT, CDR2 YYREEE (reference sequence). There are 11 residues in the CDR3. V gave up 3 bases and J gave up 2 bases, with 2 bases separating them. The CDR3 loop is CASSYQETQYF. CDR3 nucleotides: TGTGCCAGCAGCTATCAAGAGACCCAGTACTTC.

The gene calls are TRBV27 and TRBJ2-7, with 9 nucleotides matching TRBD2. The CDR3 has 15 amino acids. CDR1 is MNHEY and CDR2 is SMNVEV in the germline V gene (reference sequence). The J segment lost 3 bases and the V segment lost 3 bases, leaving 6 bases of the junction unmatched. In DNA form, the CDR3 reads TGTGCCAGCAGTTTCGAGCTAGCGGGAATCTACGAGCAGTACTTC. This gives the protein CASSFELAGIYEQYF.

The J gene is TRBJ1-5, the V gene TRBV6-2 or TRBV6-3; 7 bases map to TRBD1. Per the germline V gene, CDR1 is MNHEY and CDR2 is SVGEGT. J gave up 1 base and V 4 bases, and 7 bases lay outside the gene matches. The CDR3 is made up of 16 amino acids. The CDR3 here is CASSSVRQGSNQPQHF. For the CDR3, the DNA is TGTGCCAGCAGTTCCGTTAGACAGGGAAGCAATCAGCCCCAGCATTTT.

The rearrangement links TRBV10-3 to TRBJ2-7, with a weak D call TRBD1 (5 bases). Germline CDR1 reads ENHRY; CDR2 reads SYGVKD. V shed 2 bases and J shed 2 bases, with 10 bases lying between them. CDR3 length: 14 amino acids. The CDR3 sequence is CAISEDSTTYEQYF. CDR3 in DNA: TGTGCCATCAGTGAGGACAGCACTACCTACGAGCAGTACTTC.

The chain employs TRBV18 and TRBJ2-7; TRBD1 is a possible D gene (5 bases). CDR3 length equals 14 residues. CDR1 is KGHSH, CDR2 LQKENI, per germline. V gave up 3 bases and J gave up 1 base, with 10 bases separating them. The CDR3 here is CASSPVQGSYEQYF. CDR3 sequence (DNA): TGTGCCAGCTCACCCGTGCAGGGATCCTACGAGCAGTACTTC.

V is TRBV24-1 and J is TRBJ2-7; 9 bases agree with TRBD1. Germline V gene data show CDR1 as KGHDR and CDR2 as SFDVKD. V lost 7 bases, J lost 5 bases, and 5 bases stayed unmatched. The CDR3 contains 13 residues. CDR3 DNA sequence: TGTGCCACCAGGGAGACAGGGGGAGACGAGCAGTACTTC. It yields the protein CATRETGGDEQYF.

The chain is built from TRBV7-3 and TRBJ1-5; 10 positions agree with TRBD1. The CDR3 sequence is 18 residues long. Germline lookup yields CDR1 SGHTA and CDR2 FQGTGA. Unmatched junction bases numbered 8, after V lost 3 bases and J lost 0 bases. CDR3 in DNA: TGTGCCAGCAGCTTTCAGTGGGACAGGGGTTATAGCAATCAGCCCCAGCATTTT. This encodes CASSFQWDRGYSNQPQHF.

V is TRBV2 and J is TRBJ2-3, with 7 bases matching TRBD1. The CDR3 is 14 amino acids. V lost 6 bases and J lost 1; bases outside the gene matches: 4. Germline values: CDR1 SNHLY, CDR2 FYNNEI. CDR3 sequence reads: CASRRQGRTDTQYF. The CDR3 DNA reads TGTGCCAGCAGAAGACAGGGCCGCACAGATACGCAGTATTTT.

The CDR3 DNA sequence: TGTGCCAGCTCGCAAGGGGTGTTGGTCAAAAACATTCAGTACTTC. Amino acid sequence: CASSQGVLVKNIQYF. The chain carries TRBV18 and TRBJ2-4; perhaps TRBD1 as D (5 bases). V lost 6 bases, J lost 3 bases, and 15 bases lay in between. The CDR3 has 15 residues. The germline gives CDR1 KGHSH, CDR2 LQKENI.

The DNA for the CDR3 is TGTGCCAGCAGCTCTGACACCACAGATACGCAGTATTTT. This gives the protein CASSSDTTDTQYF. J is TRBJ2-3 and V is TRBV5-4; D remains ambiguous. CDR3 size: 13 residues. Germline CDR1 SGHNT, CDR2 YYREEE (reference sequence). The germline V and J ends were trimmed by 3 bases and 2 bases, with 7 bases remaining between them. Full variable domain (rest looked up from reference TRBV5-4 and TRBJ2-3): ETGVTQSPTHLIKTRGQQVTLRCSSQSGHNTVSWYQQALGQGPQFIFQYYREEENGRGNFPPRFSGLQFPNYSSELNVNALELDDSALYLCASSSDTTDTQYFGPGTRLTVL.

This chain uses TRBV6-6 with TRBJ2-2, with 11 nucleotides matching TRBD2. The length of the CDR3 is 16 residues. Germline V gene data show CDR1 as MNHNY and CDR2 as SVGAGI (reference sequence). V lost 0 bases and J lost 3; bases outside the gene matches: 0. The CDR3 region has the DNA TGTGCCAGCAGTTACTCACTAGCGGGAGACACCGGGGAGCTGTTTTTT. Translating gives CASSYSLAGDTGELFF.

The chain has TRBV20-1 and TRBJ1-1, with D hard to call. The CDR3 length is 11 residues. V was cut by 6 bases and J by 2 bases, with 7 bases left in between. The germline CDR1 and CDR2 sequences are DFQATT and SNEGSKA (reference sequence). The CDR3 spells CSALANTEAFF. CDR3 DNA: TGCAGTGCCCTGGCAAACACTGAAGCTTTCTTT.

The V call is TRBV6-1, the J call TRBJ1-1; 8 bases map to TRBD1. Per the germline V gene, CDR1 is MNHNS and CDR2 is SASEGT. The CDR3 runs 14 residues. V shed 2 bases, J shed 3 bases, and the junction held 2 bases outside the gene matches. CDR3 residues: CASSERDRYTEAFF. CDR3 sequence (DNA): TGTGCCAGCAGTGAACGGGACAGGTACACTGAAGCTTTCTTT.

The chain uses TRBV7-9 and TRBJ1-1, with D maybe TRBD1 (6 bases). Trimming removed 3 bases from V and 5 bases from J, with 13 bases in between. CDR1 is SEHNR and CDR2 is FQNEAQ in the germline V gene (reference sequence). CDR3 size: 14 residues. The DNA for the CDR3 is TGTGCCAGCAGCTTCGAGGGGGAAAGAACTGAAGCTTTCTTT. It encodes CASSFEGERTEAFF.